The clone carrying this T cell receptor (beta chain) has only a few counts. The data derive from a study of shared clonotypes between healthy human individuals. Some clones are missing from TCRdb's copy, which holds only in-frame ones; the method was immunoSEQ multiplex PCR. Of over a million clones listed, roughly 74% are singletons. The sequencing sample was made of memory CD4+ T cells from PBMCs. Subset reported: CD45RA-negative fraction. This TCR derives from a man aged 18 to 29 in good health. Some clones in this sample may be carry-over from other donors' samples.

Here the CDR3 reads CASSLNRGNTEAFF. DNA of the CDR3: TGTGCCAGCAGCCTTAACAGGGGAAACACTGAAGCTTTCTTT. The chain couples TRBV5-4 to TRBJ1-1; TRBD1 matches 7 bases. Germline V gives CDR1 SGHNT, CDR2 YYREEE (reference sequence). The CDR3 loop spans 14 amino acids. V gave up 4 bases and J gave up 2 bases; unmatched junction bases: 5.